This entry is about one TCR beta chain. Antigen: not known. The V gene's germline CDR1 is MNHNS and CDR2 SASEGT. This CDR3 has 15 amino acids. V shed 6 bases, J shed 4 bases, and the junction held 9 bases outside the gene matches. The sample originates from a study of cytomegalovirus exposure and HLA in healthy donors. Study details: An early release of data contained 75 million to 90 million unique TCRs, which came from HLA-typed donors.

PCR involved 60 Vbeta and 13 Jbeta primers. Sequencing used immunoSEQ multiplex PCR; TCRdb keeps in-frame clones, though not all of them. The sample's table shows about 130,000 clones. General study points: As a later analysis showed, a missense DCLRE1C variant was linked to trimming of TCR beta V- and J-genes. TCR beta sequences reportedly predicted the HLA-A and HLA-B alleles of most subjects accurately. A prior analysis recorded that most TCR beta V segments were productive about 87% or about 30% of the time.

The sequence was obtained from a man aged 18 to 29 in good health and CMV-seronegative. Specimen: PBMCs. The chain is built from TRBV6-1 and TRBJ2-3, with 8 bases aligning to TRBD1. The CDR3 DNA reads as TGTGCCAGCAGAACGGACAGGGAAGCCCCAGATACGCAGTATTTT. This sequence encodes CASRTDREAPDTQYF.